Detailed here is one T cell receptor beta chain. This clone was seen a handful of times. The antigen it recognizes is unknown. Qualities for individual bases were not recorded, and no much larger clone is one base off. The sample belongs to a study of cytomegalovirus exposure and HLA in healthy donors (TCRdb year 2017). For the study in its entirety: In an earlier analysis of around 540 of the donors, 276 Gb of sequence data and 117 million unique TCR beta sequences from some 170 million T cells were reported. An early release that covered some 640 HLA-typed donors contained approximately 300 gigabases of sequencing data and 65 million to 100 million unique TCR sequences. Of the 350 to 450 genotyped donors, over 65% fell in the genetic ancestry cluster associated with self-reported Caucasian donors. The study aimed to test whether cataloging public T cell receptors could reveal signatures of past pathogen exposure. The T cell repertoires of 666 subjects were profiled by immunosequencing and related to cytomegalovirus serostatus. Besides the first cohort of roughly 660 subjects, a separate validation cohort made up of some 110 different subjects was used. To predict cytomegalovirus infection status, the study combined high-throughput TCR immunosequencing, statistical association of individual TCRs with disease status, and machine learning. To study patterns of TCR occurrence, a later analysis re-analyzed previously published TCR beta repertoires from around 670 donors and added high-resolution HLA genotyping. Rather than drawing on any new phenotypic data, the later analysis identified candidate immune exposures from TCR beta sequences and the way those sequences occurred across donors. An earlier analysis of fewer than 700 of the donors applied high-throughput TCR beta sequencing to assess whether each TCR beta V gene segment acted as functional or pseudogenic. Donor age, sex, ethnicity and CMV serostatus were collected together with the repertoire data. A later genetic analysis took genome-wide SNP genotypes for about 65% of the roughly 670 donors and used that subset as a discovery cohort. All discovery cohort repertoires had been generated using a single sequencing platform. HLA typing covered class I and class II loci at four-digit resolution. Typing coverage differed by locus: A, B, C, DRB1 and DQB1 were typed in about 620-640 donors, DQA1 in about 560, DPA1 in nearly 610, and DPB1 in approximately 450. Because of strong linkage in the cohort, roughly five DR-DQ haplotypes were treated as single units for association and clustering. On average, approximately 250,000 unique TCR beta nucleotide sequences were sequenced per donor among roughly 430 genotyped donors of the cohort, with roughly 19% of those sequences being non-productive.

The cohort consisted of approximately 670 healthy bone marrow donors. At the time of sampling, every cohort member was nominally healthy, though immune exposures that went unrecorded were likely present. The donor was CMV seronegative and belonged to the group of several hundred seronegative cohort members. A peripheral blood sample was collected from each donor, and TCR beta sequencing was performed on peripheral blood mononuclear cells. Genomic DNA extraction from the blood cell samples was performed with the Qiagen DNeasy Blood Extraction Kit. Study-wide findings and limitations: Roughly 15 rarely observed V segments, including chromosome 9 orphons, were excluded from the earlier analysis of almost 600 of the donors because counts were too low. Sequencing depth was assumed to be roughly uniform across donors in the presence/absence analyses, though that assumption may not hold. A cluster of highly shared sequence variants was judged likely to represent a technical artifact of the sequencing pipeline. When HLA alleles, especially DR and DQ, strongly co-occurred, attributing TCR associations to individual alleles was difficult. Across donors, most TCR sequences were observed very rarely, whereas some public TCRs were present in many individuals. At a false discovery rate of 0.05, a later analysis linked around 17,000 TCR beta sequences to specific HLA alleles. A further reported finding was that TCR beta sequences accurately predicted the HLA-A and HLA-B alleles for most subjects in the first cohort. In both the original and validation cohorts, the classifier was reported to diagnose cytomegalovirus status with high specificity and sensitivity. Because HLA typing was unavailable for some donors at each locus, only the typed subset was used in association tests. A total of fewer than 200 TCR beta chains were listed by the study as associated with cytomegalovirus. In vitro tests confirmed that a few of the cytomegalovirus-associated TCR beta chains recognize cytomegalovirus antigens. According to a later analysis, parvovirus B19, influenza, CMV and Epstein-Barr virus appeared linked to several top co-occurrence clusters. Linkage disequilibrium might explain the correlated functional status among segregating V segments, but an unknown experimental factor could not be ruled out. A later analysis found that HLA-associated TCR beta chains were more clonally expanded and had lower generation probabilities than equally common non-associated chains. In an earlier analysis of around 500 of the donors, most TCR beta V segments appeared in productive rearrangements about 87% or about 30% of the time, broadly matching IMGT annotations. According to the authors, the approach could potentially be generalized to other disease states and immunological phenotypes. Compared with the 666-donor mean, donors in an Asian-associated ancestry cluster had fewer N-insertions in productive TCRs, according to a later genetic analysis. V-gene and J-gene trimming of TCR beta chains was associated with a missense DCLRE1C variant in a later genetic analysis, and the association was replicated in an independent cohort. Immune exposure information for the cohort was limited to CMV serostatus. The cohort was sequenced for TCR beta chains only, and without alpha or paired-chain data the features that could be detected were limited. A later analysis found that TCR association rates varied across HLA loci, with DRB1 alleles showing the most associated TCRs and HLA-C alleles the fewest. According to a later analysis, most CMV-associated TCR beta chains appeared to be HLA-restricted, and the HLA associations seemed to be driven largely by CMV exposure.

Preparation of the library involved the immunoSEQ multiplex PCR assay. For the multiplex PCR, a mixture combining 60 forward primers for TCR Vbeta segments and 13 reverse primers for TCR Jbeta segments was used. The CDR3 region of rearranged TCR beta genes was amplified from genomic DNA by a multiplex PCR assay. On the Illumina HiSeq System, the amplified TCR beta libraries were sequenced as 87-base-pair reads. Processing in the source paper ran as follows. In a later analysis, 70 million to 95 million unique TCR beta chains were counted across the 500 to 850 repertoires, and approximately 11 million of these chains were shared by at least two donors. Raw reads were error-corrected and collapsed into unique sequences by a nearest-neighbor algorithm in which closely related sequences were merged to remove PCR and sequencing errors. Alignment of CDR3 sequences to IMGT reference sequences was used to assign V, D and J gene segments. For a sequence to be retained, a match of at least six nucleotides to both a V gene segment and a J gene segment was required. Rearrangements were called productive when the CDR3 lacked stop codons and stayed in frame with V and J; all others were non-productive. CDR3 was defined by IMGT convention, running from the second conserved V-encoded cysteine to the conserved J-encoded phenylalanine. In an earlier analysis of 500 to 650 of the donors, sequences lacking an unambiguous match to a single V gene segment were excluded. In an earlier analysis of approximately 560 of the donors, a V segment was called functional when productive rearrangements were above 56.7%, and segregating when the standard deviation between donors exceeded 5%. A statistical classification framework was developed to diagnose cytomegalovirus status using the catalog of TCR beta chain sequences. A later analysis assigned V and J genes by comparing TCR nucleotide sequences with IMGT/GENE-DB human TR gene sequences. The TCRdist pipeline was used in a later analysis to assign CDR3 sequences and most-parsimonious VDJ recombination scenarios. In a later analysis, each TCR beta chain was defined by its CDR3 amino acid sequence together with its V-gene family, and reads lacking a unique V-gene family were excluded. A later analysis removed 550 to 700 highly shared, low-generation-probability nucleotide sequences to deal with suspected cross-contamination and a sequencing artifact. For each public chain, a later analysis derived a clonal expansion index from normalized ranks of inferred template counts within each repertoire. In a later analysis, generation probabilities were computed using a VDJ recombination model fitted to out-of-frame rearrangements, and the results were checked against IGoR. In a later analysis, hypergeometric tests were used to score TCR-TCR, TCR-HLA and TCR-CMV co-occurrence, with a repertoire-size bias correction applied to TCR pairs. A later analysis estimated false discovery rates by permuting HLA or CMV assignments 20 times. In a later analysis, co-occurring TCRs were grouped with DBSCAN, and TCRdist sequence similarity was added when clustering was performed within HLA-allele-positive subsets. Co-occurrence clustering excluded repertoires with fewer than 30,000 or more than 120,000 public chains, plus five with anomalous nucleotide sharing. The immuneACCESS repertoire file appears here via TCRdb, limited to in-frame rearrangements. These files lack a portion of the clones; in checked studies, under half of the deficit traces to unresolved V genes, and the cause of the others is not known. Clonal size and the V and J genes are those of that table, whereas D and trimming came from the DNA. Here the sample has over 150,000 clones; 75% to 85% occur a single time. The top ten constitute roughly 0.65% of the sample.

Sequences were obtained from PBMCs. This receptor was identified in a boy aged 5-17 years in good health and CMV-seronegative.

CDR3 protein: CASTLRQYEQYF. In nucleotides, the sequence is TGTGCCAGCACCTTAAGACAGTACGAGCAGTACTTC. The chain is assembled from TRBV6-1 and TRBJ2-7, and the D gene may be TRBD1, 5 bases matching. CDR1 and CDR2 are read off the germline V gene as MNHNS and SASEGT. The cysteine opens and the phenylalanine closes a CDR3 of 12 amino acids. The kept DNA is CDR3 alone, 36 bases in frame from the first base. A distance of 11 bases separates the germline ends of V and J, which lose 7 bases and 4 bases respectively.